This entry lists 8 T cell receptor beta chains sequenced from one sample in a study of T cells in Graves' hyperthyroidism and ophthalmopathy. What was amplified from RNA transcripts were TCR beta CDR3 regions. HTBI primers were the set used in a first-round RT-PCR of the TCR CDR3. TCRdb analysed the multiplex PCR reads with MiXCR anew, one entry per CDR3 protein. The sample consists of 400,000 to 500,000 distinct CDR3 sequences, roughly 15% of them appearing once. Material for sequencing was blood. The receptors originated from a man in his late teens or twenties with Graves' ophthalmopathy.

This clonotype was seen many times. V usage is TRBV10-3 and J usage is TRBJ2-7; D is undetermined. The CDR3 has 14 residues. Germline V gene data show CDR1 as ENHRY and CDR2 as SYGVKD. Trimming removed 3 bases from V and 3 bases from J, with 12 bases in between. In DNA form, the CDR3 reads TGTGCCATCAGTGACGTGGGAAGCAACTACGAGCAGTACTTC. It specifies CAISDVGSNYEQYF.

This clonotype was counted a few times. CDR3 sequence (DNA): TGCAGTGCTAGCCGACAGAAGTACTATGGCTACACCTTC. Residues: CSASRQKYYGYTF. The chain joins TRBV20-1 to TRBJ1-2, with D perhaps matching TRBD1 (5 bases). Looked up from germline, CDR1 is DFQATT and CDR2 is SNEGSKA (reference sequence). This CDR3 is 13 amino acids long. The ends were cut back, 3 bases at V and 3 bases at J, with 11 bases in the middle.

In its sample, this clonotype was seen many times. The chain uses TRBV3-1 and TRBJ2-3; D is undetermined. The CDR3 has 15 amino acids. V was clipped by 4 bases and J by 3 bases, with 14 bases between them. The germline gives CDR1 LGHDT, CDR2 YNNKEL (reference sequence). The CDR3 coding sequence is TGTGCCAGCAGCCTGACAAGAGGAGCGACAGATACGCAGTATTTT. It specifies CASSLTRGATDTQYF.

This clonotype has ten or more counts. This chain links TRBV5-1 with TRBJ2-3, with a weak D call TRBD1 (6 bases). V lost 1 base to trimming and J lost 0 bases, with 9 bases between them. CDR1 is SGHRS, CDR2 YFSETQ, per germline. The CDR3 totals 15 residues. This CDR3 is CASSLTGFSTDTQYF. The CDR3 DNA reads TGCGCCAGCAGCTTGACAGGGTTTAGCACAGATACGCAGTATTTT.

This clonotype was observed a few times. The chain couples TRBV11-3 to TRBJ2-3; unclear D gene. Germline CDR1 SGHNT, CDR2 YENEEA. Trimming removed 5 bases from V and 5 bases from J, with 14 bases in between. The CDR3 runs 14 residues. This chain's CDR3 is CASSVPPEEDTQYF. The CDR3 DNA reads TGTGCCAGCAGCGTACCCCCCGAGGAAGATACGCAGTATTTT. The entire variable domain, with the rest obtained from reference TRBV11-3 and TRBJ2-3, is as follows: EAGVVQSPRYKIIEKKQPVAFWCNPISGHNTLYWYLQNLGQGPELLIRYENEEAVDDSQLPKDRFSAERLKGVDSTLKIQPAELGDSAVYLCASSVPPEEDTQYFGPGTRLTVL.

The V gene is TRBV7-4, the J gene TRBJ1-5; D unclear. The V end was cut by 0 bases, the J end by 7 bases, with 10 bases between. The CDR3 runs 14 residues. Germline V CDR1 and CDR2: SGHVT, SQSDAQ. The CDR3, as DNA: TGTGCCAGCAGCTTAGCCTCGGACTGGCAGCCCCAGCATTTT. It specifies CASSLASDWQPQHF.

This clonotype appeared a few times. This rearrangement joins TRBV27 to TRBJ2-7; 7 bases fit TRBD1. Trimming at V came to 6 bases and at J to 7 bases, leaving 18 bases not matched to a gene. This CDR3 has 16 residues. The germline V gene has CDR1 MNHEY and CDR2 SMNVEV (reference sequence). This CDR3 is CASSLSTGAMMWEQYF. The CDR3 DNA is TGTGCCAGCAGCCTCTCCACAGGGGCGATGATGTGGGAGCAGTACTTC.

This clonotype has ten or more counts. Here the CDR3 DNA reads TGTGCCAGCAGTCCCAAGGCACTAGCAGCCCACGAGCAGTACTTC. This encodes CASSPKALAAHEQYF. The chain combines TRBV7-2 with TRBJ2-7; tentatively, D is TRBD2 (6 bases). CDR1 is SGHTA, CDR2 FQGNSA, per germline. V lost 6 bases, J lost 5 bases, and 20 bases lay in between. This CDR3 spans 15 amino acids.